This entry lists 25 T cell receptor beta chains sequenced from one sample in a study of shared clonotypes between healthy human individuals. Naive CD8 cells were CD45RO-negative, positively selected for CCR7, excluding terminally differentiated effector memory CD45RA+ cells. Assay: immunoSEQ multiplex PCR; the TCRdb copy retains only in-frame clones and omits some. The sample has roughly 770,000 clones, roughly 96% seen once. The sequencing input was naive CD8+ T cells sorted from blood. The receptors stem from a man under 40 in good health.

The J gene is TRBJ1-1, the V gene TRBV29-1; 10 bases map to TRBD1. This CDR3 spans 15 amino acids. With V trimmed by 4 bases and J by 4 bases, 9 bases remained unmatched. Germline CDR1 and CDR2: SQVTM and ANQGSEA. The CDR3 nucleotides read TGCAGCGTTGTTTCCGGGACAGGGGCTGTCACTGAAGCTTTCTTT. Its translation is CSVVSGTGAVTEAFF.

The V and J genes are TRBV7-9 and TRBJ2-7, with TRBD1 identical over 7 bases. The CDR3 runs 18 residues. From germline, CDR1 is SEHNR and CDR2 FQNEAQ (reference sequence). The V and J ends lost 5 bases and 4 bases, in that order; junction bases with no gene match: 20. CDR3 sequence: CASSPMDRPTDESYEQYF. The CDR3 DNA follows: TGTGCCAGCAGCCCCATGGACAGGCCGACCGATGAATCATACGAGCAGTACTTC.

For the CDR3, the DNA is TGTGCCAGCAGCGCCGGGACTAGCCCAGATACGCAGTATTTT. It translates to CASSAGTSPDTQYF. The rearrangement links TRBV27 to TRBJ2-3; 9 bases are shared with TRBD2. V lost 6 bases to trimming and J lost 4 bases; unmatched junction nucleotides: 5. The length of the CDR3 is 14 residues. Germline assignment: CDR1 MNHEY and CDR2 SMNVEV (reference sequence).

The chain carries TRBV11-2 and TRBJ1-2, with a tentative D call TRBD1 (5 bases). Trimming took off 4 bases at V and 1 base at J, with 13 bases between the two ends. CDR1 and CDR2 (germline): SGHAT, FQNNGV. This CDR3 has 15 residues. The CDR3 DNA reads TGTGCCAGCAGCTCCGGGGGGGATATTAACTATGGCTACACCTTC. Its translation: CASSSGGDINYGYTF.

The chain has TRBV5-1 and TRBJ2-7, with TRBD2 matching 7 bases. V gave up 3 bases and J gave up 6 bases; unmatched junction bases: 6. The CDR3 runs to 13 residues. Per germline, CDR1 SGHRS and CDR2 YFSETQ. CDR3 bases: TGCGCCAGCAGCTACTTTGGGAGGGGCGAGCAGTACTTC. This encodes CASSYFGRGEQYF.

V gene TRBV6-4 combines with J gene TRBJ2-2; the match to TRBD2 covers 7 bases. CDR1 is MRHNA and CDR2 is SNTAGT in the germline V gene. Losses at the gene ends were 2 bases for V and 6 bases for J; bases not matched to a gene: 3. The CDR3 is made up of 14 amino acids. CDR3: CASSDIAGAGELFF. DNA for the CDR3: TGTGCCAGCAGTGACATTGCGGGAGCCGGGGAGCTGTTTTTT.

About this clone itself: The sample holds other DNA sequences that translate to the same CDR3. This chain connects TRBV28 to TRBJ2-7, with TRBD1 identical over 8 bases. This CDR3 contains 13 residues. Germline loops: CDR1 MDHEN, CDR2 SYDVKM. The V and J ends lost 3 bases and 4 bases, in that order; junction bases with no gene match: 2. CDR3 nucleotides: TGTGCCAGCAGTTTGACAGGGGATTACGAGCAGTACTTC. This sequence encodes CASSLTGDYEQYF.

A word on this clone: Distinct nucleotide sequences in the sample also encode this CDR3. This chain connects TRBV7-2 to TRBJ2-3; 12 bases line up with TRBD2. With 3 bases clipped from V and 3 bases from J, the junction kept 1 base outside the gene matches. This CDR3 contains 15 residues. In germline, CDR1 is SGHTA, CDR2 FQGNSA. The CDR3 reads CASSLTSGRTDTQYF. The CDR3 coding sequence is TGTGCCAGCAGCTTGACTAGCGGGAGAACAGATACGCAGTATTTT.

This clone has just one count. The chain employs TRBV7-8 and TRBJ2-7; 7 bases align to TRBD2. CDR3 size: 14 residues. After removal of 0 bases from V and 2 bases from J, the junction contained 1 base not matched to a gene. CDR1 and CDR2 (germline): SGHVS, FQNEAQ. The CDR3, as DNA: TGTGCCAGCAGCTTAGCGGGGACTACCTACGAGCAGTACTTC. Translating gives CASSLAGTTYEQYF.

This chain links TRBV2 with TRBJ2-1, with D maybe TRBD2 (5 bases). Germline lookup yields CDR1 SNHLY and CDR2 FYNNEI. V dropped 0 bases and J dropped 8 bases, with 11 bases sitting between them. The CDR3 extends over 14 amino acids. CDR3 residues: CASSEALLLDEQFF. As DNA, the CDR3 is TGTGCCAGCAGTGAAGCGCTTCTACTAGATGAGCAGTTCTTC.

The chain carries TRBV7-2 and TRBJ1-1; D possibly corresponds to TRBD1 (5 bases). Germline values: CDR1 SGHTA, CDR2 FQGNSA. V lost 8 bases to trimming and J lost 6 bases, with 13 bases between them. The CDR3 is 12 amino acids. The CDR3 DNA reads TGTGCCAGCTTGGGGGTTTCTGCTGAAGCTTTCTTT. This encodes CASLGVSAEAFF.

The rearrangement joins TRBV25-1 to TRBJ2-1; 12 bases fit TRBD1. Germline V gene lookup returns CDR1 MGHDK and CDR2 SYGVNS. V dropped 4 bases and J dropped 4; count of bases not matched to a gene: 5. This CDR3 has 16 amino acids. The CDR3 DNA sequence: TGTGCCAGCAGTGCCGGGACAGGGGGCTTTTACAATGAGCAGTTCTTC. This encodes CASSAGTGGFYNEQFF. Full variable domain (missing parts from reference TRBV25-1 and TRBJ2-1): EADIYQTPRYLVIGTGKKITLECSQTMGHDKMYWYQQDPGMELHLIHYSYGVNSTEKGDLSSESTVSRIRTEHFPLTLESARPSHTSQYLCASSAGTGGFYNEQFFGPGTRLTVL.

The chain couples TRBV2 to TRBJ2-7; 9 bases match TRBD2. V dropped 6 bases and J dropped 2; count of bases not matched to a gene: 5. CDR3 length equals 14 residues. Germline-derived CDR1 and CDR2 are SNHLY and FYNNEI. CDR3 DNA sequence: TGTGCCAGCAGCCCAGCGGGAGGTCCCTACGAGCAGTACTTC. As protein: CASSPAGGPYEQYF.

Here the CDR3 DNA reads TGTGCCAGCAGCAAAGGTCCACCTTTCACCGGGGAGCTGTTTTTT. It codes for CASSKGPPFTGELFF. V and J are TRBV21-1 and TRBJ2-2. TRBV21-1 represents a pseudogene. The CDR3 loop spans 15 amino acids.

This chain uses TRBV29-1 with TRBJ1-4, with TRBD1 as a possible D gene (6 bases). The CDR3 is made up of 15 amino acids. Germline values: CDR1 SQVTM, CDR2 ANQGSEA. Trimming removed 4 bases from V and 5 bases from J, with 17 bases in between. The CDR3 bases are TGCAGCGTTGCGGATAGGCGGACAGAAAATGAAAAACTGTTTTTT. Protein product: CSVADRRTENEKLFF.

The chain recombines TRBV7-9 with TRBJ1-1; D not certain. The germline V gene encodes CDR1 SEHNR and CDR2 FQNEAQ (reference sequence). The CDR3 sequence is 13 residues long. Between the trimmed V and J ends, which lost 4 bases and 4 bases, there was a span of 10 bases. Here the CDR3 reads CASSSTMGTEAFF. The CDR3 region has the DNA TGTGCCAGCAGCTCAACTATGGGCACTGAAGCTTTCTTT.

The chain links TRBV14 to TRBJ2-7, with 8 bases aligning to TRBD1. Per germline, CDR1 SGHDN and CDR2 FVKESK. With V trimmed by 4 bases and J by 5 bases, 7 bases remained unmatched. The CDR3 spans 14 residues. Here the CDR3 reads CASSPWTGLHEQYF. Here the CDR3 DNA reads TGTGCCAGCAGCCCTTGGACAGGGTTGCACGAGCAGTACTTC. Using reference TRBV14 and TRBJ2-7 for the parts outside the CDR3, the full variable domain is EAGVTQFPSHSVIEKGQTVTLRCDPISGHDNLYWYRRVMGKEIKFLLHFVKESKQDESGMPNNRFLAERTGGTYSTLKVQPAELEDSGVYFCASSPWTGLHEQYFGPGTRLTVT.

This clone was observed a single time. V gene TRBV5-4 combines with J gene TRBJ1-2; D remains ambiguous. CDR3 size: 15 residues. Trimming took off 0 bases at V and 1 base at J, with 10 bases between the two ends. Looked up from germline, CDR1 is SGHNT and CDR2 is YYREEE (reference sequence). The CDR3 here is CASSLGVGINYGYTF. In DNA, the CDR3 is TGTGCCAGCAGCTTGGGAGTCGGAATTAACTATGGCTACACCTTC.

This clone has a single count. The genes are TRBV4-1 and TRBJ2-3; maybe TRBD2 (6 bases). The CDR3 extends over 18 amino acids. V lost 0 bases and J 3 bases, leaving 19 bases between the germline ends. Germline V CDR1 and CDR2: MGHRA, YSYEKL. The CDR3 sequence is CASSQDGPGAGRTDTQYF. The CDR3 DNA sequence: TGCGCCAGCAGCCAAGACGGTCCCGGAGCGGGCCGTACAGATACGCAGTATTTT.

This clone has only one observation. The V call is TRBV7-9, the J call TRBJ2-7; TRBD1 matches at 9 bases. Germline V gene lookup returns CDR1 SEHNR and CDR2 FQNEAQ (reference sequence). V shed 4 bases, J shed 4 bases, and the junction held 8 bases outside the gene matches. There are 15 residues in the CDR3. Written as DNA, the CDR3 is TGTGCCAGCAGCTCACCCCGGGACAGGGCTTACGAGCAGTACTTC. Translating it yields CASSSPRDRAYEQYF.

CDR3: CASSYSGTVLDGYTF. The CDR3 bases are TGTGCCAGCAGTTACTCCGGGACAGTCCTGGATGGCTACACCTTC. The chain combines TRBV6-5 with TRBJ1-2; 7 bases line up with TRBD1. The CDR3 has 15 residues. V dropped 0 bases and J dropped 6; count of bases not matched to a gene: 7. CDR1 and CDR2 from the germline V gene are MNHEY and SVGAGI.

Details on this clone: Other DNA variants within this sample encode the same CDR3. The V gene is TRBV27, the J gene TRBJ1-1; TRBD1 is a possible D gene (6 bases). The V end was cut by 6 bases, the J end by 1 base, with 9 bases between. From germline, CDR1 is MNHEY and CDR2 SMNVEV (reference sequence). This CDR3 is built from 13 residues. DNA of the CDR3: TGTGCCAGCAGCCTGGGACAGAACACTGAAGCTTTCTTT. Translating gives CASSLGQNTEAFF.

The CDR3 region is CASSLGPRNQETQYF. DNA for the CDR3: TGTGCCAGCAGCTTAGGTCCCAGAAACCAAGAGACCCAGTACTTC. This chain connects TRBV7-9 to TRBJ2-5; no reliable D call. CDR1 and CDR2 from the germline V gene are SEHNR and FQNEAQ (reference sequence). CDR3 length: 15 residues. The V end lost 1 base, the J end lost 0 bases, and 9 bases lay between the germline ends.

The DNA for the CDR3 is TGTGCCAGCAGCGTAGCCGACAGTGTAGACAATGGCTACACCTTC. Residues: CASSVADSVDNGYTF. The chain has TRBV9 and TRBJ1-2; weak D call: TRBD1 (5 bases). CDR1 is SGDLS and CDR2 is YYNGEE in the germline V gene. Trimming stripped 0 bases from V and 6 bases from J, with 15 bases between. The CDR3 covers 15 residues.

The rearrangement uses TRBV5-1 and TRBJ2-2; 7 positions match TRBD2. After removal of 7 bases from V and 2 bases from J, the junction contained 5 bases not matched to a gene. The CDR3 loop spans 14 amino acids. Germline V gene lookup returns CDR1 SGHRS and CDR2 YFSETQ. CDR3 in amino acids: CASSGLVNTGELFF. DNA for the CDR3: TGCGCCAGCTCCGGACTAGTTAACACCGGGGAGCTGTTTTTT.